Shown below are 30 T cell receptor beta chains from a single sample sequenced in a study of CD4 T cells in relation to SARS-CoV-2 and coronaviruses. Libraries were prepared by immunoSEQ multiplex PCR; TCRdb keeps only in-frame clonotypes and omits some of them. Of some 65,000 clones in the sample, around 87% were seen once. Before the COVID-19 pandemic, during about 2010-2019, CD4+ T cells were taken from unexposed donors. The sample consisted of memory CD4+ T cells from PBMCs. These TCRs come from a human donor in good health.

The V gene is TRBV19, the J gene TRBJ2-7; D is unresolved. The CDR3 length is 13 residues. The germline V gene has CDR1 LNHDA and CDR2 SQIVND (reference sequence). Deletions cut 5 bases from V and 2 bases from J, with 10 bases between. CDR3 DNA sequence: TGTGCCAGTAGTTTGGACCTAGCCTACGAGCAGTACTTC. Encoded protein: CASSLDLAYEQYF.

The chain's CDR3 is CASSLQGAGGVEQYF. The CDR3 DNA is TGCGCCAGCAGCCTACAGGGGGCTGGGGGTGTGGAGCAGTACTTC. V and J are TRBV5-1 and TRBJ2-7; 9 bases fit TRBD1. The CDR3 totals 15 residues. CDR1 and CDR2 (germline): SGHRS, YFSETQ. V shed 4 bases, J shed 7 bases, and the junction held 12 bases outside the gene matches. The variable domain in full, with the rest retrieved from reference TRBV5-1 and TRBJ2-7, is KAGVTQTPRYLIKTRGQQVTLSCSPISGHRSVSWYQQTPGQGLQFLFEYFSETQRNKGNFPGRFSGRQFSNSRSEMNVSTLELGDSALYLCASSLQGAGGVEQYFGPGTRLTVT.

V usage is TRBV3-1 (or the pseudogene TRBV3-2) and J usage is TRBJ2-7; D unclear. CDR3 length: 11 amino acids. Trimming cost V 1 base and J 4 bases, with 2 bases left between them. Germline CDR1 and CDR2: LGHDT and YNNKEL (reference sequence). This chain's CDR3 is CASSQGYEQYF. CDR3 sequence (DNA): TGTGCCAGCAGCCAAGGATACGAGCAGTACTTC.

The genes are TRBV5-1 and TRBJ1-1, with 11 nucleotides matching TRBD1. This CDR3 region has 18 residues. J lost 0 bases, V lost 4 bases, and 11 bases had no gene match. Germline V gives CDR1 SGHRS, CDR2 YFSETQ. The CDR3 reads CASSPGQGALYMNTEAFF. In DNA form, the CDR3 reads TGCGCCAGCAGCCCTGGACAGGGGGCCTTGTATATGAACACTGAAGCTTTCTTT. Together with reference TRBV5-1 and TRBJ1-1, the CDR3 gives the full variable domain: KAGVTQTPRYLIKTRGQQVTLSCSPISGHRSVSWYQQTPGQGLQFLFEYFSETQRNKGNFPGRFSGRQFSNSRSEMNVSTLELGDSALYLCASSPGQGALYMNTEAFFGQGTRLTVV.

The rearrangement joins TRBV6-5 to TRBJ1-2, with 8 bases matching TRBD1. Germline-derived CDR1 and CDR2 are MNHEY and SVGAGI. V was pared by 6 bases and J by 8 bases, with 8 bases of the junction left unmatched. The CDR3 extends over 13 amino acids. The CDR3 DNA follows: TGTGCCAGCAGCCGACAGGGGATTGGGGGCTACACCTTC. As protein: CASSRQGIGGYTF.

The genes are TRBV5-6 and TRBJ2-3; D not resolved. The CDR3 runs to 15 residues. V lost 4 bases and J 0 bases, leaving 12 bases between the germline ends. Germline V gene lookup returns CDR1 SGHDT and CDR2 YYEEEE. The CDR3 reads CASSHRASSTDTQYF. CDR3 coding DNA: TGTGCCAGCAGCCACCGGGCCTCGAGCACAGATACGCAGTATTTT.

V is TRBV4-1 and J is TRBJ2-7; the match to TRBD1 covers 8 bases. Looked up from germline, CDR1 is MGHRA and CDR2 is YSYEKL. J gave up 2 bases and V 4 bases, and 10 bases lay outside the gene matches. The CDR3 is 16 amino acids. For the CDR3, the DNA is TGCGCCAGCAGCCTCATACAGGGGGGTCAGGCCTACGAGCAGTACTTC. Encoded protein: CASSLIQGGQAYEQYF.

The rearrangement joins TRBV6-4 to TRBJ2-3, with a possible D match to TRBD2 (6 bases). CDR1 is MRHNA, CDR2 SNTAGT, per germline. The CDR3 totals 16 residues. V gave up 3 bases and J gave up 6 bases, with 19 bases separating them. The CDR3 reads CASSERDSGAWDTQYF. The CDR3 DNA reads TGTGCCAGCAGTGAAAGGGACTCGGGAGCTTGGGATACGCAGTATTTT.

This clone was observed a single time. The rearrangement joins TRBV5-1 to TRBJ2-2; 7 bases are shared with TRBD1. CDR1 is SGHRS, CDR2 YFSETQ, per germline. V gave up 6 bases and J gave up 1 base; unmatched junction bases: 3. This CDR3 is built from 14 residues. The CDR3 nucleotides read TGCGCCAGCACCCGGGACAGGAACACCGGGGAGCTGTTTTTT. Its protein is CASTRDRNTGELFF.

This chain connects TRBV5-1 to TRBJ1-1; no clear D. V shed 5 bases and J shed 0 bases, with 2 bases lying between them. CDR3 length: 11 residues. Germline V gene lookup returns CDR1 SGHRS and CDR2 YFSETQ. The DNA for the CDR3 is TGCGCCAGCAGGATGAACACTGAAGCTTTCTTT. Translation gives CASRMNTEAFF.

V is TRBV3-1 (or the pseudogene TRBV3-2) and J is TRBJ2-1; 7 bases are a match to TRBD2. The CDR3 has 18 amino acids. In germline, CDR1 is LGHDT, CDR2 YNNKEL (reference sequence). With 4 bases clipped from V and 0 bases from J, the junction kept 12 bases outside the gene matches. CDR3 region: CASSPYFGGGGSYNEQFF. In nucleotides, the CDR3 is TGTGCCAGCAGCCCGTACTTCGGCGGGGGTGGCTCCTACAATGAGCAGTTCTTC.

The CDR3 sequence: CASSQDTTQPQHF. The CDR3 DNA is TGTGCCAGCAGCCAAGATACGACTCAGCCCCAGCATTTT. The chain couples TRBV3-1 (or the pseudogene TRBV3-2) to TRBJ1-5; D gene uncertain. This CDR3 spans 13 amino acids. Per the germline V gene, CDR1 is LGHDT and CDR2 is YNNKEL (reference sequence). V was trimmed by 0 bases and J by 6 bases, leaving 6 bases between them.

The chain is built from TRBV14 and TRBJ1-2, with TRBD1 identical over 9 bases. The CDR3 has 16 residues. The junction had 10 bases not matched to a gene; V was cut back by 5 bases and J by 3 bases. CDR1 SGHDN and CDR2 FVKESK come from the germline V gene. The CDR3 nucleotides read TGTGCCAGCAGCTTGCATCCGGGACAGGGTGACTATGGCTACACCTTC. Encoded protein: CASSLHPGQGDYGYTF.

The rearrangement uses TRBV5-4 and TRBJ1-4; D not resolved. This CDR3 spans 13 amino acids. The germline V gene has CDR1 SGHNT and CDR2 YYREEE (reference sequence). V lost 5 bases to trimming and J lost 8 bases, with 13 bases between them. The CDR3 DNA follows: TGTGCCAGCAGTGTCGGCGATGGGGAAAAACTGTTTTTT. Translation gives CASSVGDGEKLFF.

The V gene is TRBV28, the J gene TRBJ1-6; TRBD1 is a possible D gene (5 bases). Trimming removed 8 bases from V and 9 bases from J, with 17 bases in between. The germline V gene has CDR1 MDHEN and CDR2 SYDVKM. The CDR3 is made up of 14 amino acids. In DNA, the CDR3 is TGTGCCAGCGGTATGACAAGGGGAATTTCACCCCTCCACTTT. Its translation: CASGMTRGISPLHF.

CDR3 in amino acids: CASSSGASGSTSELFF. DNA for the CDR3: TGTGCCAGCAGCTCGGGGGCTAGCGGGAGTACGTCGGAGCTGTTTTTT. The chain links TRBV7-3 to TRBJ2-2; 10 bases match TRBD2. This CDR3 has 16 residues. Trimming at V came to 4 bases and at J to 10 bases, leaving 12 bases not matched to a gene. CDR1 is SGHTA, CDR2 FQGTGA, per germline.

V gene TRBV7-3 combines with J gene TRBJ2-5, with a tentative D call TRBD2 (7 bases). Trimming took 0 bases from V and 4 from J, leaving 12 bases between them. The CDR3 contains 15 residues. Germline V gene data show CDR1 as SGHTA and CDR2 as FQGTGA. The CDR3 is CASSLTRGGGETQYF. Written as DNA, the CDR3 is TGTGCCAGCAGCTTAACCCGGGGAGGGGGAGAGACCCAGTACTTC.

Turning to this clone: No conserved phenylalanine or tryptophan is present at the end of the CDR3, so a read error is the likely explanation. No DNA is shown, since the ends of the CDR3 on it are uncertain; the CDR3 is the one TCRdb lists. The chain combines TRBV6-2 or TRBV6-3 with TRBJ2-7; the table's D gene call, TRBD1, was not cross checked with the DNA. The germline gives CDR1 MNHEY, CDR2 SVGEGT. The CDR3 comprises 11 residues, both ends counted. The CDR3 reads CASSQGTGFSL.

The chain recombines TRBV5-1 with TRBJ2-3; 7 positions match TRBD2. CDR1 and CDR2 from the germline V gene are SGHRS and YFSETQ. CDR3 length equals 14 residues. V shed 2 bases and J 6 bases; nucleotides not matched to a gene: 6. The CDR3 loop reads CASSFGGSSDTQYF. DNA for the CDR3: TGCGCCAGCAGCTTCGGCGGGAGTAGCGATACGCAGTATTTT.

The V gene is TRBV7-9, the J gene TRBJ2-7; no clear D gene. Trimming left V 1 base short and J 3 bases short, with 10 bases between. The CDR3 spans 14 residues. Per germline, CDR1 SEHNR and CDR2 FQNEAQ (reference sequence). The CDR3 sequence: CASSLVGRIYEQYF. The CDR3 DNA follows: TGTGCCAGCAGCTTAGTGGGCAGGATCTACGAGCAGTACTTC.

This rearrangement joins TRBV30 to TRBJ2-6; D remains ambiguous. The length of the CDR3 is 14 residues. Trimming pared 2 bases from V and 4 bases from J, leaving 9 bases between. CDR1 GTSNPN and CDR2 SVGIG come from the germline V gene (reference sequence). The chain's CDR3 is CAWSNPSGANVLTF. In DNA form, the CDR3 reads TGTGCCTGGAGTAACCCGTCCGGGGCCAACGTCCTGACTTTC.

In DNA form, the CDR3 reads TGCAGCGTTGACGGGACTAGCGGGGAATCTTTAGCCAAAAACATTCAGTACTTC. Its protein product is CSVDGTSGESLAKNIQYF. The rearrangement links TRBV29-1 to TRBJ2-4; TRBD2 aligns across 13 bases. V trimming: 3 bases; J trimming: 0 bases; junction bases outside the gene matches: 8. Germline V CDR1 and CDR2: SQVTM, ANQGSEA. This CDR3 contains 18 residues.

This rearrangement joins TRBV28 to TRBJ1-6; 9 bases map to TRBD1. Germline trimming cut 4 bases from V and 7 bases from J; bases unmatched to any gene: 8. From germline, CDR1 is MDHEN and CDR2 SYDVKM. There are 16 residues in the CDR3. Here the CDR3 reads CASSSPGTGLNSPLHF. The CDR3 DNA sequence: TGTGCCAGCAGTTCCCCCGGGACAGGGTTGAATTCACCCCTCCACTTT.

The chain recombines TRBV11-2 with TRBJ1-2; TRBD1 is a possible D gene (5 bases). This CDR3 spans 13 amino acids. The germline V gene has CDR1 SGHAT and CDR2 FQNNGV. The V end lost 5 bases, the J end lost 4 bases, and 11 bases lay between the germline ends. CDR3 nucleotides: TGTGCCAGCAGCCCCACAGGCATCTATGGCTACACCTTC. This sequence encodes CASSPTGIYGYTF.

This chain connects TRBV10-3 to TRBJ1-2; a weak D match, TRBD1 (5 bases). Per the germline V gene, CDR1 is ENHRY and CDR2 is SYGVKD. The CDR3 length is 15 residues. V lost 0 bases to trimming and J lost 4 bases, with 12 bases between them. The CDR3 is CAISESGRGGYGYTF. In DNA, the CDR3 is TGTGCCATCAGTGAGTCTGGTAGGGGTGGCTATGGCTACACCTTC.

The V call is TRBV28, the J call TRBJ2-3, with 7 nucleotides matching TRBD1. This CDR3 comprises 15 residues. Germline CDR1 MDHEN, CDR2 SYDVKM. After removal of 5 bases from V and 5 bases from J, the junction contained 10 bases not matched to a gene. The CDR3 here is CASSPGQLWGDTQYF. CDR3 nucleotide sequence: TGTGCCAGCAGTCCGGGACAGCTATGGGGAGATACGCAGTATTTT.

J is TRBJ2-2 and V is TRBV7-2; D is perhaps TRBD1 or TRBD2 (6 bases each). This CDR3 is 16 amino acids long. Looked up from germline, CDR1 is SGHTA and CDR2 is FQGNSA. The V end was cut by 0 bases, the J end by 4 bases, with 12 bases between. The CDR3 spells CASSLAAGHGTGELFF. CDR3 bases: TGTGCCAGCAGCTTAGCGGCGGGACACGGCACCGGGGAGCTGTTTTTT.

This chain links TRBV24-1 with TRBJ2-7; TRBD1 or TRBD2 may be the D gene (5 bases each). V gave up 3 bases and J gave up 3 bases, with 14 bases separating them. Germline CDR1 and CDR2: KGHDR and SFDVKD. This CDR3 has 15 amino acids. CDR3 region: CATSDTRDGGYEQYF. DNA of the CDR3: TGTGCCACCAGTGATACTCGGGACGGTGGCTACGAGCAGTACTTC.

In its sample, this clone was seen a few times. The chain has TRBV5-1 and TRBJ1-2; tentatively, D is TRBD1 (6 bases). V gave up 0 bases and J gave up 6 bases, with 15 bases separating them. Germline V lookup: CDR1 SGHRS, CDR2 YFSETQ. This CDR3 contains 15 residues. In nucleotides, the CDR3 is TGCGCCAGCAGCTTGGCCATGGGGGGCGTAGATGGCTACACCTTC. Translation gives CASSLAMGGVDGYTF.

This rearrangement joins TRBV9 to TRBJ2-2, with D perhaps TRBD1 or TRBD2 (6 bases each). The V end was cut by 0 bases, the J end by 4 bases, with 13 bases between. In germline, CDR1 is SGDLS, CDR2 YYNGEE. This CDR3 spans 16 amino acids. The CDR3 loop is CASSVDEGEVTGELFF. CDR3 bases: TGTGCCAGCAGCGTAGATGAGGGGGAGGTCACCGGGGAGCTGTTTTTT.